Presented here are 6 T cell receptor beta chains from one specimen sequenced in a study of OX40 agonist ivuxolimab in advanced cancers. The table came from immunoSEQ multiplex PCR; TCRdb's copy has only in-frame clones and leaves some out. Among 56,000 or so clones listed, about 84% were seen once. The sample consisted of CD4+ or CD8+ T cells sorted from blood, taken in a trial of the OX40 agonist ivuxolimab. The receptors derive from an adult with an advanced solid tumor such as melanoma, head and neck, liver or kidney cancer.

The chain carries TRBV6-5 and TRBJ1-1, with D possibly TRBD1 on 5 matching bases. There are 15 residues in the CDR3. Germline CDR1 and CDR2: MNHEY and SVGAGI. Trimming left V 0 bases short and J 5 bases short, with 13 bases between. CDR3 sequence (DNA): TGTGCCAGCAGTTACTCGTACCAACCAGGGACTGAAGCTTTCTTT. This encodes CASSYSYQPGTEAFF.

This clone came up once. The genes are TRBV7-9 and TRBJ2-1; a possible D gene is TRBD2 (7 bases). There are 15 residues in the CDR3. V lost 5 bases and J lost 7, with 18 bases in between. Germline lookup yields CDR1 SEHNR and CDR2 FQNEAQ (reference sequence). Written as DNA, the CDR3 is TGTGCCAGCAGCCCCCTCGGGGGGCGCATAAATGAGCAGTTCTTC. Protein product: CASSPLGGRINEQFF.

This clone was observed a few times. V usage is TRBV18 and J usage is TRBJ1-2, with D maybe TRBD1 (5 bases). The CDR3 runs to 14 residues. Germline V lookup: CDR1 KGHSH, CDR2 LQKENI. The ends were cut back, 6 bases at V and 4 bases at J, with 15 bases in the middle. The CDR3 DNA is TGTGCCAGCTCCCCTATGACAGACTTCTATGGCTACACCTTC. Protein product: CASSPMTDFYGYTF.

The V call is TRBV29-1, the J call TRBJ2-4; TRBD1 agrees at 9 bases. The CDR3 has 16 amino acids. In germline, CDR1 is SQVTM, CDR2 ANQGSEA. V lost 4 bases to trimming and J lost 0 bases; unmatched junction nucleotides: 7. DNA for the CDR3: TGCAGCGTTGTTCTACAGGGGGCGTTAGCCAAAAACATTCAGTACTTC. The encoded protein is CSVVLQGALAKNIQYF.

V and J are TRBV19 and TRBJ2-5; 7 bases fit TRBD2. The CDR3 consists of 13 residues. Germline-derived CDR1 and CDR2 are LNHDA and SQIVND (reference sequence). With 4 bases clipped from V and 4 bases from J, the junction kept 3 bases outside the gene matches. The CDR3 DNA reads as TGTGCCAGTAGTAGGGAGGGATCAGAGACCCAGTACTTC. As protein: CASSREGSETQYF.

A single count supports this clone. The gene calls are TRBV4-3 and TRBJ2-5; TRBD1 might be the D (8 bases). This CDR3 spans 18 amino acids. The germline V gene has CDR1 LGHNA and CDR2 YSLEER. V lost 0 bases and J 5 bases, leaving 22 bases between the germline ends. The CDR3, as DNA: TGCGCCAGCAGCCAAGATCGACGGGTACAGGGGGGGACGGAGACCCAGTACTTC. This codes for CASSQDRRVQGGTETQYF.